Below are 21 T cell receptor beta chains sequenced from a single sample in a study of spatial heterogeneity in lung cancer. TCRdb independently ran MiXCR on the 5' RACE reads; one entry per CDR3 protein. The sample records nearly 80,000 distinct CDR3 sequences, approximately 8.1% being singletons. The time point denotes: sample taken at primary tumor resection. Sequencing used PBMCs, obtained at surgery. The receptors stem from a male donor with early-stage non-small cell lung cancer.

The sample holds a few counts of this clonotype. The CDR3 is CASSPGTVLDTQYF. The CDR3 region has the DNA TGTGCCAGTAGTCCGGGGACAGTCTTGGATACGCAGTATTTT. The chain links TRBV19 to TRBJ2-3; 7 nucleotides match TRBD1. The V segment lost 5 bases and the J segment 6 bases; nucleotides outside the gene matches: 8. This CDR3 contains 14 residues. Germline V gene lookup returns CDR1 LNHDA and CDR2 SQIVND (reference sequence).

This clonotype was recorded many times. The rearrangement uses TRBV29-1 and TRBJ2-5; 11 nucleotides line up with TRBD1. Germline V gives CDR1 SQVTM, CDR2 ANQGSEA. Losses at the gene ends were 3 bases for V and 5 bases for J; bases not matched to a gene: 5. This CDR3 has 14 amino acids. DNA for the CDR3: TGCAGCGTTGATTGGACAGGGGGCTCGGAGACCCAGTACTTC. This translates into CSVDWTGGSETQYF.

In this sample, this clonotype turned up many times. The chain carries TRBV6-2 or TRBV6-3 and TRBJ1-1; no clear D gene. Trimming took 2 bases from V and 1 from J, leaving 5 bases between them. Per germline, CDR1 MNHEY and CDR2 SVGEGT. CDR3 size: 13 residues. The DNA for the CDR3 is TGTGCCAGCAGTTACGGACCGAACACTGAAGCTTTCTTT. Translated, it gives CASSYGPNTEAFF.

This clonotype was detected ten times or more. The chain uses TRBV29-1 and TRBJ2-5; D not certain. CDR1 SQVTM and CDR2 ANQGSEA come from the germline V gene. This CDR3 is built from 13 residues. Trimming removed 6 bases from V and 4 bases from J, with 15 bases in between. The CDR3 nucleotides read TGCAGCGTGCTGGGGTCTGATGTAGAGACCCAGTACTTC. The encoded protein is CSVLGSDVETQYF.

The chain carries TRBV5-6 and TRBJ2-3; no definite D call. V lost 3 bases and J 6 bases, leaving 8 bases between the germline ends. Germline V CDR1 and CDR2: SGHDT, YYEEEE. There are 12 residues in the CDR3. CDR3 sequence: CASSSFSDTQYF. The CDR3, as DNA: TGTGCCAGCAGCTCCTTCTCCGATACGCAGTATTTT.

This clonotype was detected many times. This chain uses TRBV29-1 with TRBJ2-7; D possibly corresponds to TRBD2 (6 bases). The CDR3 spans 12 residues. Trimming removed 5 bases at V and 4 bases at J, with 12 bases between. Looked up from germline, CDR1 is SQVTM and CDR2 is ANQGSEA. CDR3 sequence reads: CSVFLSGYEQYF. In DNA form, the CDR3 reads TGCAGCGTTTTTCTCAGCGGGTACGAGCAGTACTTC.

The CDR3 region is CASSWNSRGSAAFF. The DNA for the CDR3 is TGTGCCAGCAGTTGGAACAGCAGGGGTTCGGCCGCTTTCTTT. The rearrangement joins TRBV6-5 to TRBJ1-1; D possibly corresponds to TRBD1 (6 bases). This CDR3 contains 14 residues. V shed 4 bases and J shed 11 bases, with 20 bases lying between them. Germline CDR1 MNHEY, CDR2 SVGAGI.

The V and J genes are TRBV7-2 and TRBJ1-1; a weak D match, TRBD1 (5 bases). CDR1 SGHTA and CDR2 FQGNSA come from the germline V gene. V was trimmed by 5 bases and J by 3 bases, leaving 16 bases between them. The CDR3 is made up of 15 amino acids. As DNA, the CDR3 is TGTGCCAGCAGCAAATTACAGGTCTTGGACACTGAAGCTTTCTTT. It specifies CASSKLQVLDTEAFF.

V and J are TRBV7-2 and TRBJ2-3; D is unclear. Trimming stripped 7 bases from V and 4 bases from J, with 12 bases between. The germline gives CDR1 SGHTA, CDR2 FQGNSA. This CDR3 contains 13 residues. The CDR3 DNA sequence: TGTGCCAGCAATACTGGGCGCGCAGATACGCAGTATTTT. Its protein is CASNTGRADTQYF.

The CDR3 DNA follows: TGTGCCAGCAGCTTGGCACAGAGGAACACCGGGGAGCTGTTTTTT. Protein product: CASSLAQRNTGELFF. The genes are TRBV5-6 and TRBJ2-2; D unclear. The CDR3 is 15 amino acids. Germline V lookup: CDR1 SGHDT, CDR2 YYEEEE. V was cut by 0 bases and J by 1 base, with 7 bases left in between.

V usage is TRBV25-1 and J usage is TRBJ2-1; no firm D call. V dropped 11 bases and J dropped 0 bases, with 17 bases sitting between them. The germline gives CDR1 MGHDK, CDR2 SYGVNS. This CDR3 has 15 residues. CDR3 coding DNA: TGTGCCGGTAGAGTACTCTTAAGCTCCTACAATGAGCAGTTCTTC. It translates to CAGRVLLSSYNEQFF.

This clonotype turned up a few times. This chain uses TRBV20-1 with TRBJ2-1; TRBD2 matches at 10 bases. The germline CDR1 and CDR2 sequences are DFQATT and SNEGSKA (reference sequence). The CDR3 has 18 amino acids. With V trimmed by 3 bases and J by 5 bases, 16 bases remained unmatched. The CDR3 region is CSARRLAGESPMNNEQFF. The CDR3 DNA sequence: TGCAGTGCTAGGCGGCTAGCGGGAGAGTCACCGATGAACAATGAGCAGTTCTTC.

This clonotype was picked up many times. The V call is TRBV12-3 or TRBV12-4, the J call TRBJ1-1; D perhaps matches TRBD1 (5 bases). Trimming removed 1 base at V and 11 bases at J, with 8 bases between. This CDR3 has 11 residues. CDR3 region: CASSLGRVAFF. CDR3 bases: TGTGCCAGCAGTTTAGGCAGGGTGGCTTTCTTT.

Remarks on this clonotype: Being one base from a much bigger clone, this may be a read error. The rearrangement uses TRBV4-1 and TRBJ1-1; D remains ambiguous. CDR3 length equals 14 residues. The V gene's germline CDR1 is MGHRA and CDR2 YSYEKL. The CDR3 loop reads CASNQVSLGTEAFF. The CDR3 region has the DNA TGCGCCAGCAACCAAGTGAGCTTGGGCACTGAAGCTTTCTTT.

The table lists this clonotype with many counts. The V gene is TRBV9, the J gene TRBJ2-2, with D tentatively TRBD2 (7 bases). Between the trimmed V and J ends, which lost 0 bases and 7 bases, there was a span of 13 bases. Germline CDR1 SGDLS, CDR2 YYNGEE. The CDR3 extends over 15 amino acids. CDR3 sequence: CASSVAGGMGGELFF. The CDR3 bases are TGTGCCAGCAGCGTAGCGGGGGGCATGGGCGGGGAGCTGTTTTTT.

This clonotype was observed many times. The chain uses TRBV7-9 and TRBJ2-3, with 8 bases lining up with TRBD2. Germline assignment: CDR1 SEHNR and CDR2 FQNEAQ (reference sequence). The junction had 10 bases not matched to a gene; V was cut back by 5 bases and J by 3 bases. The CDR3 is 16 residues long. The CDR3 DNA reads TGTGCCAGCAGCATGGTGCGGGAGGACCCAACAGATACGCAGTATTTT. Its protein product is CASSMVREDPTDTQYF. Filled out from reference TRBV7-9 and TRBJ2-3, the complete variable domain reads DTGVSQNPRHKITKRGQNVTFRCDPISEHNRLYWYRQTLGQGPEFLTYFQNEAQLEKSRLLSDRFSAERPKGSFSTLEIQRTEQGDSAMYLCASSMVREDPTDTQYFGPGTRLTVL.

This clonotype has a count of ten or more. This chain uses TRBV5-1 with TRBJ2-5; D is undetermined. CDR3 length: 15 residues. Per the germline V gene, CDR1 is SGHRS and CDR2 is YFSETQ. Trimming removed 0 bases at V and 1 base at J, with 10 bases between. The CDR3 sequence is CASSLVLQLQETQYF. CDR3 nucleotides: TGCGCCAGCAGCTTGGTTCTACAGCTCCAAGAGACCCAGTACTTC.

This clonotype has more than one count but fewer than ten. The junction departs from the called germline gene at one end, perhaps through a read error. V is TRBV28 and J is TRBJ2-7; 9 bases are a match to TRBD2. This CDR3 region has 13 residues. CDR1 and CDR2 (germline): MDHEN, SYDVKM. The CDR3 region is CASSLTGLASSLF. CDR3 coding DNA: TGTGCCAGCAGCCTAACCGGACTAGCGAGCTCCCTTTTC.

At least ten counts were recorded for this clonotype. This chain connects TRBV20-1 to TRBJ1-2; D may be TRBD1 (6 bases). The germline gives CDR1 DFQATT, CDR2 SNEGSKA (reference sequence). Trimming shortened V by 1 base and J by 4 bases, and 10 bases separated the two germline ends. This CDR3 region has 13 residues. The CDR3: CSARVGGGYGYTF. CDR3 sequence (DNA): TGCAGTGCTAGAGTGGGGGGCGGCTATGGCTACACCTTC.

By share, this clonotype counts as medium-sized. This chain joins TRBV10-3 and TRBJ2-1; D is possibly TRBD1 (5 bases). V shed 3 bases and J shed 6 bases, with 9 bases lying between them. Germline V gives CDR1 ENHRY, CDR2 SYGVKD. This CDR3 is built from 13 residues. The CDR3 nucleotides are TGTGCCATCAGTGAAGGGGAATTCAATGAGCAGTTCTTC. As protein: CAISEGEFNEQFF.

This clonotype has ten or more counts. The chain has TRBV28 and TRBJ1-1; D is ambiguous. This CDR3 region has 12 residues. Germline V gene data show CDR1 as MDHEN and CDR2 as SYDVKM. The V gene lost 10 bases and the J gene lost 1 base, with 10 bases spanning the gap. The CDR3 sequence: CATTKGNTEAFF. As DNA, the CDR3 is TGTGCCACTACAAAGGGGAACACTGAAGCTTTCTTT.